The entry below describes one T cell receptor (beta chain). Its specificity is unknown. The data derive from a study of shared clonotypes between healthy human individuals. Study-level findings and limits: The generation probabilities recorded for non-shared clonotypes fell below those of clonotypes shared by all four donors.

Using immunoSEQ multiplex PCR, the repertoire was profiled, and TCRdb retains in-frame clones only, with some absent. Of over 95,000 clones listed, around 68% are singletons. The material sequenced was memory CD8+ T cells sorted from blood. Specified subset: CD45RO+ cells pooled with CCR7-negative TemRA cells. This clonotype was obtained from a woman aged 25 to 39 in good health.

The CDR3 loop is CATSTDRDSYNEQFF. DNA of the CDR3: TGTGCCACCAGCACCGACAGGGACTCCTACAATGAGCAGTTCTTC. This chain uses TRBV15 with TRBJ2-1; 7 bases are shared with TRBD1. This CDR3 region has 15 residues. V shed 4 bases, J shed 0 bases, and the junction held 3 bases outside the gene matches. From germline, CDR1 is LNHNV and CDR2 YYDKDF (reference sequence).